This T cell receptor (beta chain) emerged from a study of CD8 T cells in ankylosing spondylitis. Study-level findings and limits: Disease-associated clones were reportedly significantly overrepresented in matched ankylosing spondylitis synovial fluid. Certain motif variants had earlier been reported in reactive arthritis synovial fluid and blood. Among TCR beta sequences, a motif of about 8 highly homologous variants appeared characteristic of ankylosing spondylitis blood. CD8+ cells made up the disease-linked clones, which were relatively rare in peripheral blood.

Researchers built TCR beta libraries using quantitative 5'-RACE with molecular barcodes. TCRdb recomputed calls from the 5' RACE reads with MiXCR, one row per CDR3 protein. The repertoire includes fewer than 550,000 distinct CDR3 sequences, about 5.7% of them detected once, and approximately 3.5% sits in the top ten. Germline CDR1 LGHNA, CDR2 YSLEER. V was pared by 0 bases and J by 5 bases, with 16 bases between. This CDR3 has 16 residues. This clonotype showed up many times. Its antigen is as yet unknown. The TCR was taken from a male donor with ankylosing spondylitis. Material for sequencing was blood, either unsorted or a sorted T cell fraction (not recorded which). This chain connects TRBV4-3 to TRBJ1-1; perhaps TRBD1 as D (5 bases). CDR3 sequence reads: CASSQDPRPWGTEAFF. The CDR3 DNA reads TGCGCCAGCAGCCAAGATCCCCGGCCGTGGGGGACTGAAGCTTTCTTT.